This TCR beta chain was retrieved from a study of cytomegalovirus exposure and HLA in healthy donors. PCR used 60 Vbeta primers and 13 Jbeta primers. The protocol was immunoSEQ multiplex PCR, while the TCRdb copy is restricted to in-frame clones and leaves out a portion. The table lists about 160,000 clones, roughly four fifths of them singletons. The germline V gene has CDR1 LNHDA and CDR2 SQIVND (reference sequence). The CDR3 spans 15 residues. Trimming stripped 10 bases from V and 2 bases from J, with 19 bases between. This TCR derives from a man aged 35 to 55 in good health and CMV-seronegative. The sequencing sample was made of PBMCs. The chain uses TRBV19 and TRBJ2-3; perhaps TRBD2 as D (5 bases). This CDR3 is CATRRAFSDTDTQYF. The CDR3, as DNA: TGTGCCACTCGGCGGGCTTTTTCGGACACAGATACGCAGTATTTT.